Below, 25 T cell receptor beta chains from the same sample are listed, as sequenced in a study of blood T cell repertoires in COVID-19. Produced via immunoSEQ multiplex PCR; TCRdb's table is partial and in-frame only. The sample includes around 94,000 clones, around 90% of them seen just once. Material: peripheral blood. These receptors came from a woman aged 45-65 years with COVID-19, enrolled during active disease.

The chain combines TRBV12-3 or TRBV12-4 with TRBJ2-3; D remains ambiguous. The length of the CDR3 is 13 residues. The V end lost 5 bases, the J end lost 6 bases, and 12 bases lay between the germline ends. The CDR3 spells CASSDRLADTQYF. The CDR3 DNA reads TGTGCCAGCAGTGACCGACTGGCGGATACGCAGTATTTT.

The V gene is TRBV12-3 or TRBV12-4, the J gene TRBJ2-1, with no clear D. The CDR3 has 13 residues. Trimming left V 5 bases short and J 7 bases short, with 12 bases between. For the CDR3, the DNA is TGTGCCAGCAGTCTACTCCTGCGGAATGAGCAGTTCTTC. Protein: CASSLLLRNEQFF.

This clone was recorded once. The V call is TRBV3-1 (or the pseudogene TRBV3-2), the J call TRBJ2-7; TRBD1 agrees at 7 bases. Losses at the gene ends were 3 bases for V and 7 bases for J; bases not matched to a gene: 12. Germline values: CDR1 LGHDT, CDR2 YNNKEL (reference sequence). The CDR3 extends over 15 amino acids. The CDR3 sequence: CASSQSGPQGVEQYF. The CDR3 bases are TGTGCCAGCAGCCAGTCCGGGCCCCAGGGGGTTGAGCAGTACTTC.

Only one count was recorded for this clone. The CDR3 DNA reads TGTGCCAGCGGGAGGTCCGGCCACCCAAATGAGAACACCGGGGAGCTGTTTTTT. Protein product: CASGRSGHPNENTGELFF. This sequence joins TRBV9 and TRBJ2-2, with D possibly being TRBD2 (6 bases). The germline CDR1 and CDR2 sequences are SGDLS and YYNGEE. Trimming removed 7 bases at V and 1 base at J, with 23 bases between. The CDR3 has 18 amino acids. The whole variable domain, filled in from reference TRBV9 and TRBJ2-2, reads DSGVTQTPKHLITATGQRVTLRCSPRSGDLSVYWYQQSLDQGLQFLIQYYNGEERAKGNILERFSAQQFPDLHSELNLSSLELGDSALYFCASGRSGHPNENTGELFFGEGSRLTVL.

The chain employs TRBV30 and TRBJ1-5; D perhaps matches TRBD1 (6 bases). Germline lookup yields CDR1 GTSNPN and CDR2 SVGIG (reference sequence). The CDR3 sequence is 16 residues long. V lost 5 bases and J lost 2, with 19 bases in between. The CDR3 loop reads CAWGKGGGVGNQPQHF. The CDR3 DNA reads TGTGCCTGGGGGAAGGGGGGGGGTGTGGGCAATCAGCCCCAGCATTTT. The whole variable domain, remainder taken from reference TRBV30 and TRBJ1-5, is SQTIHQWPATLVQPVGSPLSLECTVEGTSNPNLYWYRQAAGRGLQLLFYSVGIGQISSEVPQNLSASRPQDRQFILSSKKLLLSDSGFYLCAWGKGGGVGNQPQHFGDGTRLSIL.

The CDR3 sequence: CATTDQGTPGELFF. CDR3 DNA: TGTGCCACTACCGATCAGGGAACCCCCGGGGAGCTGTTTTTT. The chain employs TRBV19 and TRBJ2-2; possibly TRBD1 for D (5 bases). V was clipped by 10 bases and J by 6 bases, with 18 bases between them. Per germline, CDR1 LNHDA and CDR2 SQIVND (reference sequence). This CDR3 is 14 amino acids long.

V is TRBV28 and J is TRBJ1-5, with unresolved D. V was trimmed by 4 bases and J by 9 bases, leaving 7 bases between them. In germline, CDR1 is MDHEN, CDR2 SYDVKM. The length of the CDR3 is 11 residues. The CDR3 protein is CASSSPRPQHF. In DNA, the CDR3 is TGTGCCAGCAGTTCGCCCAGGCCCCAGCATTTT.

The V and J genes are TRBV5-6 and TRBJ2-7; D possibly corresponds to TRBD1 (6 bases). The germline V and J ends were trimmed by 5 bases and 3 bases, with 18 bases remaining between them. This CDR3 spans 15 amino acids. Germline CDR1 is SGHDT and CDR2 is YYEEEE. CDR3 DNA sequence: TGTGCCAGCAGGGCCCGAAACAGGGCGGGCTACGAGCAGTACTTC. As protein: CASRARNRAGYEQYF.

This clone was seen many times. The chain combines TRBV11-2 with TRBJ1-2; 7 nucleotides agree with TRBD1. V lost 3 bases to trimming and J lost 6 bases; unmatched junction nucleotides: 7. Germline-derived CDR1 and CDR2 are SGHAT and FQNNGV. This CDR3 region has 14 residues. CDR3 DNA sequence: TGTGCCAGCAGCTTGACAGGGTTGAGGGATGGCTACACCTTC. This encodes CASSLTGLRDGYTF.

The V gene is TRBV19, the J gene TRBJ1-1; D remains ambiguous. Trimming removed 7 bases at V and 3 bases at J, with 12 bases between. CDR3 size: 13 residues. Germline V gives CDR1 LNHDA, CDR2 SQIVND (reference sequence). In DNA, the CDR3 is TGTGCCAGTAAAGAACAGACGGACACTGAAGCTTTCTTT. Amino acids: CASKEQTDTEAFF.

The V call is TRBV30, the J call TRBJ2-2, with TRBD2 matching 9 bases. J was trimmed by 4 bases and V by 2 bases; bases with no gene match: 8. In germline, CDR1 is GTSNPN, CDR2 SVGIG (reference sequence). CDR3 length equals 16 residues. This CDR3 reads CAWSRGGAGSTGELFF. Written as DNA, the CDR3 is TGTGCCTGGAGTCGCGGGGGGGCCGGATCCACCGGGGAGCTGTTTTTT. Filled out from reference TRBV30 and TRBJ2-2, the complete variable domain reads SQTIHQWPATLVQPVGSPLSLECTVEGTSNPNLYWYRQAAGRGLQLLFYSVGIGQISSEVPQNLSASRPQDRQFILSSKKLLLSDSGFYLCAWSRGGAGSTGELFFGEGSRLTVL.

CDR3 nucleotide sequence: TGTGCCAGCCGAACCTTTGGGGAGACCGGGGAGCTGTTTTTT. It translates to CASRTFGETGELFF. This rearrangement joins TRBV2 to TRBJ2-2; maybe TRBD2 (5 bases). The germline V gene has CDR1 SNHLY and CDR2 FYNNEI. The CDR3 has 14 amino acids. V dropped 8 bases and J dropped 5 bases, with 15 bases sitting between them.

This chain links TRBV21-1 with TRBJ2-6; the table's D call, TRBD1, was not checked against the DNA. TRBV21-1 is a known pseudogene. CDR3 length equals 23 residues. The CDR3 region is CASSHFSPRIGDRGYSGANVLTF. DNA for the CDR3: TGTGCCAGCAGCCATTTTTCGCCCCGAATTGGGGACAGGGGGTACTCTGGGGCCAACGTCCTGACTTTC.

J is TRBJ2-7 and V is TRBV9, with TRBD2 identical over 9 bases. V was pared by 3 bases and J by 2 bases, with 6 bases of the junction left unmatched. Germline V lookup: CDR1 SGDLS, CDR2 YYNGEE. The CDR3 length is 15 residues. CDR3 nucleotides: TGTGCCAGCAGCGCCGGGACTAGCCGAACCTACGAGCAGTACTTC. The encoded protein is CASSAGTSRTYEQYF.

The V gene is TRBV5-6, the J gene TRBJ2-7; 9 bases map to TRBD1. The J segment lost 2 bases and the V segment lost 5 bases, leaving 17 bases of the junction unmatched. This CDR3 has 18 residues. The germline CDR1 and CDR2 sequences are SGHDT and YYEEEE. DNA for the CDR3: TGTGCCAGCAGTTCCGACCCCCGGGGACAGGGATGGACCTACGAGCAGTACTTC. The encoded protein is CASSSDPRGQGWTYEQYF. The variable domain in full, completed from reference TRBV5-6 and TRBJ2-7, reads DAGVTQSPTHLIKTRGQQVTLRCSPKSGHDTVSWYQQALGQGPQFIFQYYEEEERQRGNFPDRFSGHQFPNYSSELNVNALLLGDSALYLCASSSDPRGQGWTYEQYFGPGTRLTVT.

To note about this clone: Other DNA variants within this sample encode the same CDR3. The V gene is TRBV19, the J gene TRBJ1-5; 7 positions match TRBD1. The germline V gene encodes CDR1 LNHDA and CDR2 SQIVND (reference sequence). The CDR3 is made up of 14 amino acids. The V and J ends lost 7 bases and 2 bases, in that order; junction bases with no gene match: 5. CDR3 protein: CASNRGEGNQPQHF. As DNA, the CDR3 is TGTGCCAGTAACAGGGGAGAGGGCAATCAGCCCCAGCATTTT.

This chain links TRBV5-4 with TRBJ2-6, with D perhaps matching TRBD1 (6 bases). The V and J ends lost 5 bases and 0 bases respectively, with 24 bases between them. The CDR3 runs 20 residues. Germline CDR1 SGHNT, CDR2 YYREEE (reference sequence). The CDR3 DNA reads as TGTGCCAGCAGACCCTCCCTACTCCGGGACAAGAGCTCTGGGGCCAACGTCCTGACTTTC. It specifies CASRPSLLRDKSSGANVLTF. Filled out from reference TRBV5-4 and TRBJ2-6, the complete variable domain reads ETGVTQSPTHLIKTRGQQVTLRCSSQSGHNTVSWYQQALGQGPQFIFQYYREEENGRGNFPPRFSGLQFPNYSSELNVNALELDDSALYLCASRPSLLRDKSSGANVLTFGAGSRLTVL.

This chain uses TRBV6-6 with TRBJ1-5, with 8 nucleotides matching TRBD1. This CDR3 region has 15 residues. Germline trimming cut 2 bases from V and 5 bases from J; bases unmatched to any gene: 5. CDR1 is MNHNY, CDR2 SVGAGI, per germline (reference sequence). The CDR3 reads CASSYITGGDQPQHF. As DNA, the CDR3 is TGTGCCAGCAGTTACATCACAGGGGGAGATCAGCCCCAGCATTTT.

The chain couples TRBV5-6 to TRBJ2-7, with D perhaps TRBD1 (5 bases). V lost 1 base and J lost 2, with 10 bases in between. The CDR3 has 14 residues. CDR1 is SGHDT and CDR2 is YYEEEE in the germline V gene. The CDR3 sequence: CASSLFEQAYEQYF. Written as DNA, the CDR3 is TGTGCCAGCAGCTTGTTTGAACAGGCCTACGAGCAGTACTTC.

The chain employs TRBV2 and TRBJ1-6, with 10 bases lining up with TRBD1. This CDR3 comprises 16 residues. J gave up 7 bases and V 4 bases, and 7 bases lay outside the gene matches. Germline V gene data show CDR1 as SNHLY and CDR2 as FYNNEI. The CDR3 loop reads CASSGDRGLYNSPLHF. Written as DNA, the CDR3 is TGTGCCAGCAGTGGAGACAGGGGGCTCTACAATTCACCCCTCCACTTT.

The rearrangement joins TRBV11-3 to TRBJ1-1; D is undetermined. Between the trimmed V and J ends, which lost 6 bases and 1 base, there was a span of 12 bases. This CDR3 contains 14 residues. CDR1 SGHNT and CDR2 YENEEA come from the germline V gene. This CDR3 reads CASRPRGSNTEAFF. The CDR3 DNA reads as TGTGCCAGCAGACCCCGAGGTTCGAACACTGAAGCTTTCTTT.

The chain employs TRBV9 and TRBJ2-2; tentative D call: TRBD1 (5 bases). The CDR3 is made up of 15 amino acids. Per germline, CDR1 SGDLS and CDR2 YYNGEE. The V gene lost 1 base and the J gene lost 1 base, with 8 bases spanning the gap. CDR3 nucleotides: TGTGCCAGCAGCGTACAGGGTCGGAACACCGGGGAGCTGTTTTTT. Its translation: CASSVQGRNTGELFF.

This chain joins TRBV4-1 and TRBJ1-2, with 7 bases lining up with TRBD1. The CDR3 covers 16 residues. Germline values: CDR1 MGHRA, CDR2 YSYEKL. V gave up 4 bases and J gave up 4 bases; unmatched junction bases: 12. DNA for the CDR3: TGCGCCAGCAGCCCCACCCGTGGAGGGGGCAGCTATGGCTACACCTTC. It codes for CASSPTRGGGSYGYTF.

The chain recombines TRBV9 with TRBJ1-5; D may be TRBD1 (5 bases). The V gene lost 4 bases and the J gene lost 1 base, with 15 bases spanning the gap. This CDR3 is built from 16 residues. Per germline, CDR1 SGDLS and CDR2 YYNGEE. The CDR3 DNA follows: TGTGCCAGCAGCCCCTCAGCGGGGGGGAGCAATCAGCCCCAGCATTTT. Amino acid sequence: CASSPSAGGSNQPQHF.

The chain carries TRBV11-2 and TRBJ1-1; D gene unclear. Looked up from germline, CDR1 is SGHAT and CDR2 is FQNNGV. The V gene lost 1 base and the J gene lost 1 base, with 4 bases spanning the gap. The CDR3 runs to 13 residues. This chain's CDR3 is CASSLGQNTEAFF. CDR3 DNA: TGTGCCAGCAGCTTAGGACAGAACACTGAAGCTTTCTTT.